Listed here are 2 T cell receptor beta chains from one sample, sequenced in a study of human T cells and chemical hapten exposure. A single record per CDR3 protein comes from TCRdb applying MiXCR to the RACE reads. This repertoire shows 95,000 or so distinct CDR3 sequences, roughly an eighth found once; its top ten account for 2.5% to 4%. Time point noted: patch test 2, 6 weeks after DPC sensitization. Stated treatment: therapeutic diphenylcyclopropenone sensitization with weekly scalp DPC. The sample in question was whole blood, obtained in connection with sensitization to the hapten diphenylcyclopropenone (DPC). Every receptor here comes from a woman in her forties with alopecia areata. Some clones in this sample may be carry-over from other donors' samples.

This clonotype was counted ten times or more. This chain joins TRBV28 and TRBJ2-7, with 7 positions matching TRBD1. V gave up 5 bases and J gave up 4 bases; unmatched junction bases: 14. Germline V CDR1 and CDR2: MDHEN, SYDVKM. The CDR3 sequence is 16 residues long. CDR3 nucleotides: TGTGCCAGCAGTACGATTGGGACAGCTTCTCTTTACGAGCAGTACTTC. Its protein product is CASSTIGTASLYEQYF.

This clonotype has ten or more counts. The V and J genes are TRBV4-2 and TRBJ2-3, with 7 bases lining up with TRBD2. The germline CDR1 and CDR2 sequences are LGHNA and YNFKEQ. The CDR3 consists of 18 residues. J gave up 5 bases and V 0 bases, and 14 bases lay outside the gene matches. The CDR3 reads CASSQDWNGGIPGDTQYF. The DNA of the CDR3 is TGTGCCAGCAGCCAAGATTGGAACGGGGGGATACCGGGAGATACGCAGTATTTT.